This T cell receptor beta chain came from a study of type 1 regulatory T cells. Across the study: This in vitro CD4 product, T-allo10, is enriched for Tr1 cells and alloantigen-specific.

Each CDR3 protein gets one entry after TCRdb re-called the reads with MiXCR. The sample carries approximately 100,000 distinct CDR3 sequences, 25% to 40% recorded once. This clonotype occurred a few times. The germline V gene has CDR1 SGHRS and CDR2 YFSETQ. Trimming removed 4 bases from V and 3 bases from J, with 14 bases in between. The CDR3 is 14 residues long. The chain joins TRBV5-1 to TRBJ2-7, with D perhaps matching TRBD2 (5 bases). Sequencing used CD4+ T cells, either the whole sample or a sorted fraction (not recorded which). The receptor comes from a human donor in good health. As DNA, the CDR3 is TGCGCCAGCAGCGGGCCCGGACTCGGCTACGAGCAGTACTTC. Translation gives CASSGPGLGYEQYF. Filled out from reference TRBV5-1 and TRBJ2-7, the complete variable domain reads KAGVTQTPRYLIKTRGQQVTLSCSPISGHRSVSWYQQTPGQGLQFLFEYFSETQRNKGNFPGRFSGRQFSNSRSEMNVSTLELGDSALYLCASSGPGLGYEQYFGPGTRLTVT.